The entry below describes one TCR beta chain. This specimen comes from a study of blood T cell dynamics during melanoma immunotherapy. Study-wide context: Patients with metastatic melanoma got pembrolizumab or nivolumab-ipilimumab as first-line care.

DNA loading was fixed at 350 ng for all bulk PBMC samples. Measured with immunoSEQ multiplex PCR; TCRdb has only the in-frame clones, and not every one. In the table there are 8,000 or so clones, around 85% of which are singletons. Time point here: week 3, after first cycle of checkpoint inhibitor. Response was assessed by RECIST 1.1 at 12 weeks, except two rapid progressors. The CDR3 is 13 amino acids. Germline loops: CDR1 SNHLY, CDR2 FYNNEI. V was cut by 6 bases and J by 2 bases, with 11 bases left in between. This chain links TRBV2 with TRBJ2-7; perhaps D is TRBD1 or TRBD2 (6 bases each). The TCR comes from a human donor with melanoma. This specimen consisted of blood, obtained from a patient treated with checkpoint blockade. CDR3 coding DNA: TGTGCCAGCAGGAGGGGGGAAGCCTACGAGCAGTACTTC. Translation: CASRRGEAYEQYF.